This TCR beta chain originates from a study of monozygotic twins with inflammatory bowel disease. Regarding the study as a whole: Varying immunosuppressive regimens may have increased patient repertoire variability. Whether twins were concordant or discordant made no difference to repertoire similarity, possibly from limited power. Patients with IBD had less TCRbeta diversity (inverse Simpson) than their healthy co-twins.

The germline CDR1 and CDR2 sequences are MNHEY and SMNVEV (reference sequence). There are 14 residues in the CDR3. The authors made each sample's cDNA in eight separate reactions. Reanalyzing the 5' RACE reads, TCRdb keeps one entry per CDR3 protein, without DNA. The sample totals a few hundred thousand distinct CDR3 sequences. For this clonotype: Its target is not known.

V and J are TRBV27 and TRBJ2-7. The TCR comes from a human donor with ulcerative colitis or Crohn's disease, or a healthy co-twin of an affected twin (not recorded which). Sample: blood. The CDR3 sequence: CASSRVSNSYEQYF.